A single T cell receptor beta chain is shown here with its context. The data belong to a study of blood T cell repertoires in COVID-19. This CDR3 is 18 amino acids long. Germline values: CDR1 SGHRS, CDR2 YFSETQ. Trimming cost V 4 bases and J 5 bases; bases outside gene matches: 12. Clones were read by immunoSEQ multiplex PCR, and TCRdb kept only the in-frame ones, dropping some. Of some 110,000 clones listed, around 83% are singletons. The rearrangement joins TRBV5-1 to TRBJ2-2, with 12 bases matching TRBD2. The sequence was obtained from a man aged 35-49 years with acute or convalescent COVID-19. The sequenced material came from peripheral blood. In DNA form, the CDR3 reads TGCGCCAGCAGCCCCCCCCGGGCTAGCGGGAGGGGAACCGGGGAGCTGTTTTTT. It translates to CASSPPRASGRGTGELFF.